The clone carrying this T cell receptor (beta chain) has just one count. Some clones are missing from TCRdb's copy, which holds only in-frame ones; the method was immunoSEQ multiplex PCR. This table holds tens of thousands of clones, around 97% found once. These data originate in a study of technical replicates of blood from a handful of donors. The TCR originated in a human donor in good health. The sample was T cells isolated from PBMCs.

CDR3 sequence: CASSERADYNEKLFF. As DNA, the CDR3 is TGTGCCAGCAGCGAACGGGCAGACTATAATGAAAAACTGTTTTTT. The chain recombines TRBV7-8 with TRBJ1-4; D is ambiguous. V was clipped by 5 bases and J by 4 bases, with 14 bases between them. There are 15 residues in the CDR3. Looked up from germline, CDR1 is SGHVS and CDR2 is FQNEAQ.